This entry is about one T cell receptor beta chain. The source of the sample is a study of shared clonotypes between healthy human individuals. TCRdb's table, derived via immunoSEQ multiplex PCR, lists solely in-frame clones and lacks some. This table has some 2,000,000 clones, roughly 95% appearing once. Germline CDR1 is KGHSH and CDR2 is LQKENI. The CDR3 is 15 amino acids. V shed 4 bases and J 5 bases; nucleotides not matched to a gene: 9. This rearrangement joins TRBV18 to TRBJ2-5, with TRBD1 identical over 8 bases. The sequenced sample was naive CD4+ T cells sorted from blood. Subset noted: CD45RA+ positively selected. The source of this sequence is a man between 18 and 35 years old in good health. The chain's CDR3 is CASSLDRGRMETQYF. Here the CDR3 DNA reads TGTGCCAGCTCACTTGACAGGGGAAGGATGGAGACCCAGTACTTC. The full variable domain, rest sourced from reference TRBV18 and TRBJ2-5, is NAGVMQNPRHLVRRRGQEARLRCSPMKGHSHVYWYRQLPEEGLKFMVYLQKENIIDESGMPKERFSAEFPKEGPSILRIQQVVRGDSAAYFCASSLDRGRMETQYFGPGTRLLVL.